This TCR beta chain was captured by sequencing in a study of cytomegalovirus exposure and HLA in healthy donors. This CDR3 region has 14 residues. Deletions cut 8 bases from V and 5 bases from J, with 18 bases between. CDR1 is SEHNR, CDR2 FQNEAQ, per germline (reference sequence). Unrecorded immune exposures were likely, despite nominal health at sampling. Study results and limitations: HLA allele associations emerged for roughly 16,000 TCR beta sequences in a later analysis, at 0.05 false discovery rate. Some highly shared sequence variants likely arose as a pipeline artifact.

13 Jbeta primers and 60 Vbeta primers were used for the PCR. Study processing details: An analysis performed later counted around 80 million unique TCR beta chains (around 11 million of them shared). Assay used: immunoSEQ multiplex PCR; TCRdb lists only in-frame clones, some missing. That table gives V, J and clone size, and the DNA gave D and trimming. This sample has about 89,000 clones, with under 85% found just once. About this clone: Its antigen is unidentified.

The specimen was PBMCs. The TCR comes from a male donor in good health and CMV-seronegative. The chain employs TRBV7-9 and TRBJ2-5, with D possibly matching TRBD2 (6 bases). The CDR3 nucleotides read TGTGCCAGCGGATTGTCGGGGGTCATGGAGACCCAGTACTTC. This gives the protein CASGLSGVMETQYF.